These 16 T cell receptor beta chains were sequenced from one sample in a study of CXCR3-negative and CXCR3-positive naive CD8 T cells. The study made its TRB cDNA libraries by 5' RACE, adding UMI labels. Following a re-call of the 5' RACE reads, TCRdb has one entry per CDR3 protein and lacks DNA. Recorded for this sample: 70,000 to 95,000 distinct CDR3 sequences. Input material: naive CXCR3- CD8+ T cells from blood. Subset defined: CD45RO-CCR7+CD27+CD95- naive CD8+ T cells lacking CXCR3 (TNR3-). All receptors come from a human donor in good health. Some clones in this sample may be carry-over from other donors' samples.

The CDR3 reads CATSRGDREEWADTQYF. This chain joins TRBV15 and TRBJ2-3; the D gene TCRdb calls, TRBD1, cannot be checked with no DNA. CDR1 and CDR2 from the germline V gene are LNHNV and YYDKDF (reference sequence). The CDR3 consists of 17 residues.

V and J are TRBV27 and TRBJ2-7; the D call of TRBD2 rests on TCRdb alone, since no DNA is present to check it. The CDR3 contains 11 residues. The germline V gene has CDR1 MNHEY and CDR2 SMNVEV (reference sequence). CDR3: CASWQGGEQYF.

This chain connects TRBV6-5 to TRBJ1-6; TCRdb indicates TRBD1, and absent DNA this call remains unverified. Germline values: CDR1 MNHEY, CDR2 SVGAGI. CDR3 length: 14 residues. Here the CDR3 reads CASSYRTISSPLHF.

V usage is TRBV7-3 and J usage is TRBJ1-5; TCRdb gives TRBD1 as the D gene, but with no DNA this cannot be confirmed. This CDR3 region has 18 residues. CDR1 is SGHTA and CDR2 is FQGTGA in the germline V gene. CDR3 amino acids: CASSGGTGAARNNQPQHF.

V gene TRBV6-5 combines with J gene TRBJ2-5; TCRdb names TRBD1, which stays unverified in the absence of DNA. In germline, CDR1 is MNHEY, CDR2 SVGAGI. CDR3 size: 13 residues. CDR3: CASSYRGVETQYF.

The gene calls are TRBV29-1 and TRBJ2-1; the D call from TCRdb, TRBD2, cannot be confirmed without DNA. Per germline, CDR1 SQVTM and CDR2 ANQGSEA. CDR3 length equals 18 residues. This CDR3 reads CSVVGPFGGESSYNEQFF.

This rearrangement joins TRBV5-1 to TRBJ2-4; checking the TCRdb D call of TRBD1 is not possible without DNA. The CDR3 is 14 amino acids. Germline-derived CDR1 and CDR2 are SGHRS and YFSETQ. The CDR3 sequence is CASSLETGVDIQYF.

The V gene is TRBV13, the J gene TRBJ2-3; TCRdb outputs TRBD2, but without DNA this stays unchecked. CDR1 is PRHDT and CDR2 is FYEKMQ in the germline V gene (reference sequence). There are 15 residues in the CDR3. The CDR3 protein is CASSYARAGVDTQYF.

The chain joins TRBV5-1 to TRBJ1-6; the TCRdb call, TRBD1, lacks DNA for checking. In germline, CDR1 is SGHRS, CDR2 YFSETQ. This CDR3 spans 14 amino acids. Here the CDR3 reads CASSFGQGNSPLHF. Full variable domain (rest looked up from reference TRBV5-1 and TRBJ1-6): KAGVTQTPRYLIKTRGQQVTLSCSPISGHRSVSWYQQTPGQGLQFLFEYFSETQRNKGNFPGRFSGRQFSNSRSEMNVSTLELGDSALYLCASSFGQGNSPLHFGNGTRLTVT.

The chain is built from TRBV29-1 and TRBJ2-1. Germline values: CDR1 SQVTM, CDR2 ANQGSEA. CDR3 length: 11 residues. This chain's CDR3 is CSVPLINEQFF.

The chain couples TRBV28 to TRBJ2-3; without DNA, the TCRdb call of TRBD2 cannot be checked. Germline V gene lookup returns CDR1 MDHEN and CDR2 SYDVKM. This CDR3 region has 16 residues. CDR3 loop: CASSLYPGARGDTQYF.

The chain employs TRBV20-1 and TRBJ2-1; TCRdb returns TRBD2, unconfirmable since there is no DNA. The CDR3 runs to 15 residues. CDR1 and CDR2 (germline): DFQATT, SNEGSKA (reference sequence). This chain's CDR3 is CSARDLATTYNEQFF.

V is TRBV7-9 and J is TRBJ1-1; TCRdb's D call of TRBD1 is untestable without DNA. The CDR3 totals 14 residues. CDR1 is SEHNR, CDR2 FQNEAQ, per germline (reference sequence). The CDR3 sequence is CASSSMGADTEAFF.

The CDR3: CASSPEVGSNYGYTF. The chain joins TRBV9 to TRBJ1-2. Germline V lookup: CDR1 SGDLS, CDR2 YYNGEE. This CDR3 is built from 15 residues.

The chain combines TRBV6-2 or TRBV6-3 with TRBJ2-1; TCRdb lists TRBD2, though no DNA is available to test this call. CDR3 length equals 14 residues. Germline V gene lookup returns CDR1 MNHEY and CDR2 SVGEGT. CDR3 residues: CASSYWAGVNEQFF.

The rearrangement joins TRBV20-1 to TRBJ2-1; the D call from TCRdb, TRBD1, cannot be confirmed without DNA. In germline, CDR1 is DFQATT, CDR2 SNEGSKA (reference sequence). The CDR3 is 14 amino acids. The CDR3 reads CSAPGGVIYNEQFF.